This paragraph reports one TCR beta chain. The clone's antigen remains unknown. A much larger clone sits a single nucleotide away, making a read error possible. The data stem from a study of T cell repertoires in aging, cancer and after chemotherapy (dated by TCRdb to between 2019 and 2020). A note on the overall study: Six donor age groups were covered, ranging from 30 or younger up to 70 or older, and each group contained at least three individuals. The cohort comprised around 220 cancer patients, roughly 94 with hematological and fewer than 140 with solid cancers, plus 95 healthy donors as a reference group. The study profiled peripheral blood TCR beta repertoires from healthy donors and cancer patients to examine immunoaging and T cell reconstitution after chemotherapy. The complete dataset included about 8.8 million TCR reads. Paired pre- and post-chemotherapy samples in the hematological group came from chronic lymphocytic leukemia patients treated with fludarabine- or bendamustine-based regimens.

The paper's findings and limits, for the study overall: Lymphoid organ infiltration was present in the hematological cancer patients, and this infiltration may itself impair thymic emigration or the expansion of peripheral T cells. Compared with age-matched healthy donors, untreated patients with hematological or solid cancers had significantly lower TCR diversity and higher clonality in blood. In healthy donors, the drop in TCR diversity with age came mainly from a loss of richness, whereas in cancer patients a loss of evenness also played a part. Median generation probability increased over the chemotherapy interval in both cancer cohorts, suggesting repertoire reconstitution through rebound thymic output. It was noted by the authors that conclusions about immunological memory after chemotherapy cannot be drawn from the repertoire data.

Rearranged TRB sequences spanning V, D and J segments were amplified in a multiplex touch-down PCR with a mixed TRB-A/B primer pool. Illumina adapters and sample indices were added to the amplicons in two consecutive PCR reactions performed with Phusion HS II polymerase. Amplicons were gel-purified with the NucleoSpin Gel and PCR Clean-up kit, then checked with Qubit and an Agilent 2100 Bioanalyzer. Sequencing of libraries was carried out on an Illumina MiSeq in 600-cycle, single-indexed, paired-end runs. From the authors' description of their analysis: TRB sequences were processed with MiXCR versions 2.12 and 3.0.5. A clone was defined as each unique CDR3 nucleotide sequence, and only productive sequences supported by at least two reads were kept. The repertoire metrics were Shannon diversity, evenness, clonality (defined as one minus evenness), and alpha-parameterized diversity profiles covering alpha 0 to 5. Generation probabilities of clones in paired pre- and post-chemotherapy samples were computed with the IGoR algorithm. TCRdb's own reprocessing of the public reads used fastp at Q25 and MiXCR and kept productive beta chains. Entries are consolidated by CDR3 protein sequence, retaining the most common genes and DNA. The V and J calls come from TCRdb's annotation, not from the publication. For this sample the table gives roughly 3,000 distinct CDR3 sequences, of which about 50% were detected only once. Roughly 7.5% of the sample is held by the ten biggest clonotypes.

Ends trimmed: V by 6 bases, J by 0 bases; bases unmatched to a gene: 4. From its cysteine to its phenylalanine, the CDR3 spans 15 amino acids. Only the CDR3 region is kept as DNA, spanning 45 bases read in frame from base 1. The germline V gene sets CDR1 to MNHEY and CDR2 to SVGAGI. TCR beta rearrangements were amplified from genomic DNA extracted from peripheral blood rather than from sorted cells or RNA. Sequenced material: blood. This TCR came from a human donor with a blood cancer. This receptor chain uses TRBV6-5 and TRBJ2-7, and TRBD2 aligns with 11 junction nucleotides. The CDR3 region: CASSLAGGISYEQYF. The nucleotide sequence is TGTGCCAGCAGCCTAGCGGGGGGCATCTCCTACGAGCAGTACTTC.